Listed here is a single T cell receptor beta chain. The data originate from a study of metastatic and nonmetastatic thyroid tumors. CDR3 size: 14 residues. The germline V gene encodes CDR1 DFQATT and CDR2 SNEGSKA (reference sequence). Treatment of any kind had been given to no patient before thyroid surgery. MiXCR reprocessed the PCR reads for TCRdb. The sample carries roughly 18,000 clones, about a third recorded once. This clonotype was obtained from a male donor with papillary thyroid cancer or a benign thyroid nodule (not recorded which). Some clones in this sample may be carry-over from other donors' samples. The sample consisted of tumor tissue. The chain couples TRBV20-1 to TRBJ2-1; TRBD2 aligns across 7 bases. The CDR3 sequence is CTARDGGSYNEQFF. The CDR3 bases are TGCACTGCCAGAGATGGCGGGAGCTACAATGAGCAGTTCTTC.